The next 18 T cell receptor beta chains were all read from a single sample in a study of shared clonotypes between healthy human individuals. Clones were sequenced by immunoSEQ multiplex PCR, and TCRdb holds only the in-frame ones, with some missing. The sample shows over a million clones, around 75% of them seen only once. The specimen sequenced was memory CD4+ T cells sorted from blood. Specified subset: CD45RA-negative fraction. The receptors here all came from a man younger than 35 in good health.

The chain links TRBV6-6 to TRBJ2-7; 7 bases align to TRBD1. The CDR3 runs 15 residues. V shed 2 bases and J 3 bases; nucleotides not matched to a gene: 7. Germline V gene data show CDR1 as MNHNY and CDR2 as SVGAGI (reference sequence). In nucleotides, the CDR3 is TGTGCCAGCAGTTACGTGACAGGGTCCTACTACGAGCAGTACTTC. As protein: CASSYVTGSYYEQYF.

A single count supports this clone. The chain couples TRBV12-5 to TRBJ1-1; 7 bases line up with TRBD1. The CDR3 is 15 residues long. Unmatched junction bases numbered 8, after V lost 7 bases and J lost 0 bases. Germline CDR1 LGHNT, CDR2 FRNRAP. CDR3 protein: CASAEKGQLNTEAFF. CDR3 in DNA: TGTGCTAGTGCCGAGAAGGGACAGTTGAACACTGAAGCTTTCTTT.

V is TRBV5-1 and J is TRBJ2-5; the D gene is possibly TRBD1 (7 bases). CDR1 is SGHRS and CDR2 is YFSETQ in the germline V gene. Trimming removed 6 bases at V and 5 bases at J, with 20 bases between. The CDR3 is 15 residues long. The CDR3 loop reads CASKRQTGTEETQYF. In DNA, the CDR3 is TGCGCCAGCAAACGCCAGACAGGGACTGAGGAGACCCAGTACTTC.

The chain has TRBV11-2 and TRBJ2-2; 11 bases agree with TRBD2. Germline V CDR1 and CDR2: SGHAT, FQNNGV. J lost 5 bases, V lost 1 base, and 6 bases had no gene match. The CDR3 contains 17 residues. CDR3 sequence (DNA): TGTGCCAGCAGCTTAGGGCTAGCGGGAGGAGTGACCGGGGAGCTGTTTTTT. This gives the protein CASSLGLAGGVTGELFF.

This clone appeared a single time. CDR3 amino acids: CASSPQGAGANVLTF. The CDR3 coding sequence is TGTGCCAGCAGCCCGCAGGGGGCTGGGGCCAACGTCCTGACTTTC. The chain couples TRBV9 to TRBJ2-6, with 7 bases identical to TRBD1. CDR1 and CDR2 (germline): SGDLS, YYNGEE. The CDR3 consists of 15 residues. With 4 bases clipped from V and 2 bases from J, the junction kept 3 bases outside the gene matches.

This chain joins TRBV6-5 and TRBJ1-6, with a possible D match to TRBD1 (5 bases). The V gene lost 6 bases and the J gene lost 6 bases, with 15 bases spanning the gap. Germline lookup yields CDR1 MNHEY and CDR2 SVGAGI. This CDR3 has 15 amino acids. CDR3 coding DNA: TGTGCCAGCAGCCGCTCCGGGACGGTTAATTCACCCCTCCACTTT. Protein product: CASSRSGTVNSPLHF.

The chain employs TRBV7-9 and TRBJ1-1; TRBD1 matches at 7 bases. The V and J ends lost 4 bases and 4 bases, in that order; junction bases with no gene match: 6. Germline CDR1 and CDR2: SEHNR and FQNEAQ (reference sequence). The CDR3 spans 14 residues. CDR3 sequence (DNA): TGTGCCAGCAGCTCCTCCACAGGGGCCACTGAAGCTTTCTTT. Its protein is CASSSSTGATEAFF.

A remark on this clone: This could be a read error, since a much larger clone is one nucleotide away. Distinct nucleotide sequences in the sample also encode this CDR3. The DNA of the CDR3 is TGTGCCAGCAGCTTAGATGGGGGCACTGAAGCTTTCTTT. Translation gives CASSLDGGTEAFF. J is TRBJ1-1 and V is TRBV11-3; D may be TRBD1 (5 bases). This CDR3 region has 13 residues. Germline V gene sequence: CDR1 SGHNT, CDR2 YENEEA. With 0 bases removed from V and 4 bases from J, the gap between germline ends came to 6 bases.

The CDR3 nucleotides read TGCGCCAGCAGCCAAGAAGGGAGGGGTAGCACTGAAGCTTTCTTT. It encodes CASSQEGRGSTEAFF. The chain combines TRBV4-3 with TRBJ1-1; D is possibly TRBD1 (5 bases). The CDR3 length is 15 residues. Trimming shortened V by 0 bases and J by 4 bases, and 12 bases separated the two germline ends. From germline, CDR1 is LGHNA and CDR2 YSLEER.

This rearrangement joins TRBV5-1 to TRBJ1-6; D ambiguous. The V end lost 1 base, the J end lost 9 bases, and 8 bases lay between the germline ends. Per the germline V gene, CDR1 is SGHRS and CDR2 is YFSETQ. This CDR3 is 13 amino acids long. This CDR3 is CASSLSQFSPLHF. The CDR3 nucleotides are TGCGCCAGCAGCTTGAGTCAGTTTTCACCCCTCCACTTT.

The rearrangement joins TRBV25-1 to TRBJ2-5, with 8 bases identical to TRBD2. The CDR3 has 12 residues. V was pared by 8 bases and J by 7 bases, with 6 bases of the junction left unmatched. Germline CDR1 and CDR2: MGHDK and SYGVNS. The CDR3 DNA follows: TGTGCCAGCGGACGGGAGGGAAGGACCCAGTACTTC. It is translated as CASGREGRTQYF. Looking up the rest from reference TRBV25-1 and TRBJ2-5 gives the full variable domain: EADIYQTPRYLVIGTGKKITLECSQTMGHDKMYWYQQDPGMELHLIHYSYGVNSTEKGDLSSESTVSRIRTEHFPLTLESARPSHTSQYLCASGREGRTQYFGPGTRLLVL.

V usage is TRBV13 and J usage is TRBJ2-5, with TRBD2 matching 12 bases. The germline V gene encodes CDR1 PRHDT and CDR2 FYEKMQ (reference sequence). Trimming took 4 bases from V and 4 from J; bases not matched to a gene: 10. The CDR3 has 17 residues. CDR3: CASSSGLAGRGPETQYF. The CDR3 DNA sequence: TGTGCCAGCAGCTCGGGACTAGCGGGCCGGGGGCCAGAGACCCAGTACTTC.

This chain connects TRBV5-4 to TRBJ2-6; 7 bases agree with TRBD2. The trim removed 2 bases at V and 4 bases at J, leaving 9 bases unmatched. Germline assignment: CDR1 SGHNT and CDR2 YYREEE (reference sequence). This CDR3 has 17 residues. DNA of the CDR3: TGTGCCAGCAGCTTCGTCCGTCTAGCGGTCGGGGCCAACGTCCTGACTTTC. This encodes CASSFVRLAVGANVLTF.

The table lists this clone with a few counts. V is TRBV4-3 and J is TRBJ2-3, with D perhaps TRBD1 (6 bases). V shed 1 base and J shed 2 bases, with 13 bases lying between them. The germline CDR1 and CDR2 sequences are LGHNA and YSLEER. This CDR3 has 16 residues. The CDR3: CASSQGFRGSTDTQYF. The CDR3 bases are TGCGCCAGCAGCCAAGGCTTCAGGGGATCCACAGATACGCAGTATTTT.

The chain combines TRBV11-2 with TRBJ1-2; D unclear. The germline V and J ends were trimmed by 2 bases and 8 bases, with 18 bases remaining between them. Germline CDR1 reads SGHAT; CDR2 reads FQNNGV. The CDR3 is 15 residues long. The CDR3 DNA sequence: TGTGCCAGCAGCTTACGGGCAGAAGCGGTTGGCGGCTACACCTTC. Protein: CASSLRAEAVGGYTF.

The chain combines TRBV10-1 with TRBJ2-2; D gene uncertain. Trimming cost V 1 base and J 1 base, with 7 bases left between them. The V gene's germline CDR1 is WNHNN and CDR2 SYGVQD (reference sequence). The CDR3 is 15 amino acids. The CDR3 coding sequence is TGCGCCAGCAGTGAGTATGGAGAGAACACCGGGGAGCTGTTTTTT. Translated, it gives CASSEYGENTGELFF.

The chain carries TRBV23-1 and TRBJ1-5, with D hard to call. TRBV23-1 qualifies as an ORF whose function is uncertain. V dropped 8 bases and J dropped 0 bases, with 17 bases sitting between them. The CDR3 runs to 16 residues. The CDR3 DNA sequence: TGCGCCAGCCGAAGAAGCGAAAGCCTTAGCAATCAGCCCCAGCATTTT. This encodes CASRRSESLSNQPQHF.

This clone came up many times. Other DNA sequences from this sample encode an identical CDR3 as well. The rearrangement joins TRBV4-1 to TRBJ2-7; 7 bases match TRBD2. V trimming: 2 bases; J trimming: 7 bases; junction bases outside the gene matches: 14. The germline V gene has CDR1 MGHRA and CDR2 YSYEKL. The CDR3 loop spans 16 amino acids. CDR3 in amino acids: CASSQQLASPLGEQYF. The CDR3 nucleotides read TGCGCCAGCAGCCAACAACTAGCGTCACCATTGGGGGAGCAGTACTTC.